Presented here are 26 T cell receptor beta chains from one specimen sequenced in a study of T cell responses to AZD1222 COVID-19 vaccine. Sequencing was performed with immunoSEQ multiplex PCR; in TCRdb, only in-frame clones are kept and a portion is missing. The sample holds 120,000 to 150,000 clones, approximately 90% seen once. The sequences come from peripheral blood, collected 28 days after the second AZD1222 dose. The receptors originated from an adult who received the AZD1222 COVID-19 vaccine.

The chain joins TRBV7-8 to TRBJ2-1, with D possibly being TRBD2 (6 bases). Germline V CDR1 and CDR2: SGHVS, FQNEAQ. This CDR3 is 15 amino acids long. Trimming removed 4 bases from V and 2 bases from J, with 12 bases in between. CDR3 in DNA: TGTGCCAGCAGCTCGGGACTTCTAACCTACAATGAGCAGTTCTTC. Translating it yields CASSSGLLTYNEQFF.

The chain is built from TRBV27 and TRBJ1-1, with D hard to call. CDR1 and CDR2 (germline): MNHEY, SMNVEV (reference sequence). V gave up 5 bases and J gave up 5 bases, with 9 bases separating them. The CDR3 totals 12 residues. The CDR3 region is CASSGPSTEAFF. Written as DNA, the CDR3 is TGTGCCAGCAGTGGGCCCAGTACTGAAGCTTTCTTT.

The CDR3 loop reads CASSFGTSGVYEQYF. The CDR3 nucleotides read TGTGCCAGCAGCTTCGGGACTAGCGGGGTCTACGAGCAGTACTTC. This chain links TRBV7-2 with TRBJ2-7, with 13 bases identical to TRBD2. J was trimmed by 3 bases and V by 3 bases; bases with no gene match: 2. Per the germline V gene, CDR1 is SGHTA and CDR2 is FQGNSA. This CDR3 contains 15 residues.

In this sample, this clone turned up once. The CDR3 loop is CASNGLGQGTYNEQFF. CDR3 nucleotides: TGTGCCAGCAATGGATTAGGGCAGGGGACCTACAATGAGCAGTTCTTC. The gene calls are TRBV28 and TRBJ2-1, with D tentatively TRBD1 (6 bases). The V gene's germline CDR1 is MDHEN and CDR2 SYDVKM. The CDR3 covers 16 residues. Trimming left V 7 bases short and J 2 bases short, with 18 bases between.

The gene calls are TRBV3-1 (or the pseudogene TRBV3-2) and TRBJ1-1; D not resolved. Germline V lookup: CDR1 LGHDT, CDR2 YNNKEL (reference sequence). There are 11 residues in the CDR3. Trimming pared 2 bases from V and 7 bases from J, leaving 5 bases between. This CDR3 reads CASSQQGEAFF. In DNA form, the CDR3 reads TGTGCCAGCAGCCAACAAGGTGAAGCTTTCTTT.

This chain links TRBV12-3 or TRBV12-4 with TRBJ1-1, with D possibly matching TRBD1 (6 bases). V was pared by 7 bases and J by 1 base, with 10 bases between. The CDR3 spans 13 residues. This CDR3 reads CASTPDRNTEAFF. CDR3 in DNA: TGTGCCAGCACCCCGGACAGGAACACTGAAGCTTTCTTT.

This chain uses TRBV3-1 (or the pseudogene TRBV3-2) with TRBJ1-4; TRBD1 matches 8 bases. After removal of 3 bases from V and 8 bases from J, the junction contained 8 bases not matched to a gene. The germline V gene encodes CDR1 LGHDT and CDR2 YNNKEL (reference sequence). The CDR3 sequence is 15 residues long. The CDR3 loop reads CASSQWTGRTEKLFF. DNA of the CDR3: TGTGCCAGCAGCCAGTGGACAGGGAGAACGGAAAAACTGTTTTTT.

CDR3 DNA: TGCAGCGTTGTCGGCAGGGACGTAGATACGCAGTATTTT. It translates to CSVVGRDVDTQYF. The J gene is TRBJ2-3, the V gene TRBV29-1; D is tentatively TRBD1 or TRBD2 (5 bases each). Germline V gene lookup returns CDR1 SQVTM and CDR2 ANQGSEA. This CDR3 comprises 13 residues. The V end lost 4 bases, the J end lost 5 bases, and 13 bases lay between the germline ends.

This clone occurred once. The chain employs TRBV30 and TRBJ1-1; 10 bases agree with TRBD1. From germline, CDR1 is GTSNPN and CDR2 SVGIG (reference sequence). The trim removed 2 bases at V and 4 bases at J, leaving 7 bases unmatched. The CDR3 has 15 residues. CDR3 region: CAWSLGTGARTEAFF. The CDR3 DNA follows: TGTGCCTGGAGTCTAGGGACAGGGGCTCGCACTGAAGCTTTCTTT.

J is TRBJ2-6 and V is TRBV3-1 (or the pseudogene TRBV3-2), with 8 bases matching TRBD1. This CDR3 region has 18 residues. Trimming at V came to 0 bases and at J to 1 base, leaving 5 bases not matched to a gene. Germline CDR1 LGHDT, CDR2 YNNKEL (reference sequence). CDR3 amino acids: CASSQDLTGGSGANVLTF. In DNA form, the CDR3 reads TGTGCCAGCAGCCAAGATCTAACAGGGGGGTCTGGGGCCAACGTCCTGACTTTC.

CDR3 nucleotides: TGTGCCACCCAGGCGGACAGCACTGAAGCTTTCTTT. Its translation is CATQADSTEAFF. The V gene is TRBV10-3, the J gene TRBJ1-1; maybe TRBD1 (6 bases). The germline V and J ends were trimmed by 10 bases and 4 bases, with 13 bases remaining between them. The germline gives CDR1 ENHRY, CDR2 SYGVKD. The CDR3 contains 12 residues.

The CDR3 here is CASSLILEETQYF. Written as DNA, the CDR3 is TGTGCCAGCAGCTTAATACTAGAAGAGACCCAGTACTTC. V usage is TRBV11-1 and J usage is TRBJ2-5, with D possibly TRBD2 on 5 matching bases. Per germline, CDR1 SGHAT and CDR2 FQDESV (reference sequence). V gave up 2 bases and J gave up 3 bases, with 7 bases separating them. CDR3 length: 13 amino acids.

The DNA for the CDR3 is TGCGCCAGCAGGTTTTCGCCGGGGCTAGCAGTTAACGAGCAGTACTTC. Its translation is CASRFSPGLAVNEQYF. The chain carries TRBV5-1 and TRBJ2-7; TRBD1 or TRBD2 may be the D gene (5 bases each). The CDR3 runs 16 residues. The germline V and J ends were trimmed by 5 bases and 5 bases, with 23 bases remaining between them. Germline V gene lookup returns CDR1 SGHRS and CDR2 YFSETQ.

The chain couples TRBV11-2 to TRBJ2-7; 13 bases are shared with TRBD2. J lost 5 bases, V lost 5 bases, and 6 bases had no gene match. Germline V lookup: CDR1 SGHAT, CDR2 FQNNGV. This CDR3 comprises 15 residues. CDR3 residues: CASSPGLAGQNEQYF. The CDR3 DNA follows: TGTGCCAGCAGCCCGGGACTAGCGGGACAAAACGAGCAGTACTTC.

The rearrangement uses TRBV12-3 or TRBV12-4 and TRBJ1-4; 7 nucleotides align to TRBD1. The V segment lost 2 bases and the J segment 12 bases; nucleotides outside the gene matches: 6. The CDR3 totals 13 residues. For the CDR3, the DNA is TGTGCCAGCAGTTTAAACGGCAGGGGGGAACTGTTTTTT. Translation: CASSLNGRGELFF.

This clone was seen only a few times. This sequence joins TRBV27 and TRBJ1-6, with TRBD1 matching over 10 bases. CDR1 and CDR2 (germline): MNHEY, SMNVEV (reference sequence). The CDR3 spans 14 residues. V shed 8 bases, J shed 9 bases, and the junction held 7 bases outside the gene matches. The CDR3 nucleotides read TGTGCCAGCCTCGACCGGGACAGGGGTTCACCCCTCCACTTT. This sequence encodes CASLDRDRGSPLHF.

The chain has TRBV7-6 and TRBJ1-6; 8 nucleotides match TRBD1. The V and J ends lost 5 bases and 9 bases, in that order; junction bases with no gene match: 9. Germline CDR1 reads SGHVS; CDR2 reads FNYEAQ. CDR3 length: 15 amino acids. The CDR3 sequence is CASSLYGTGSSPLHF. The CDR3 DNA follows: TGTGCCAGCAGCCTCTACGGGACAGGCAGTTCACCCCTCCACTTT. Complete variable domain (other parts from reference TRBV7-6 and TRBJ1-6): GAGVSQSPRYKVTKRGQDVALRCDPISGHVSLYWYRQALGQGPEFLTYFNYEAQQDKSGLPNDRFSAERPEGSISTLTIQRTEQRDSAMYRCASSLYGTGSSPLHFGNGTRLTVT.

V usage is TRBV5-4 and J usage is TRBJ2-1; TRBD2 matches at 9 bases. Germline values: CDR1 SGHNT, CDR2 YYREEE (reference sequence). V lost 5 bases to trimming and J lost 5 bases; unmatched junction nucleotides: 5. The CDR3 loop spans 14 amino acids. The CDR3 DNA reads TGTGCCAGCAGTGGGACTAGCCTTAACAATGAGCAGTTCTTC. Translating gives CASSGTSLNNEQFF.

The rearrangement uses TRBV5-1 and TRBJ1-4; D is unresolved. V lost 5 bases and J lost 3, with 8 bases in between. The CDR3 is 13 amino acids. Per the germline V gene, CDR1 is SGHRS and CDR2 is YFSETQ. CDR3 coding DNA: TGCGCCAGCAGGGTGTCCCCTAATGAAAAACTGTTTTTT. It is translated as CASRVSPNEKLFF.

The chain carries TRBV9 and TRBJ1-3, with TRBD1 matching over 8 bases. Germline lookup yields CDR1 SGDLS and CDR2 YYNGEE. CDR3 length equals 16 residues. V lost 0 bases to trimming and J lost 1 base; unmatched junction nucleotides: 3. CDR3 amino acids: CASSVAGQASGNTIYF. In DNA form, the CDR3 reads TGTGCCAGCAGCGTAGCGGGACAGGCGTCTGGAAACACCATATATTTT.

This clone was seen once. J is TRBJ2-3 and V is TRBV29-1; 8 positions agree with TRBD1. V lost 4 bases, J lost 4 bases, and 10 bases stayed unmatched. This CDR3 region has 15 residues. Germline lookup yields CDR1 SQVTM and CDR2 ANQGSEA. DNA of the CDR3: TGCAGCGTTGGGGCCGCAACAGGGGGTGCAGATACGCAGTATTTT. It translates to CSVGAATGGADTQYF.

On this clone: The germline gene is not matched at one end of the junction; a read error may be the cause. The chain uses TRBV19 and TRBJ1-6; no reliable D call. Looked up from germline, CDR1 is LNHDA and CDR2 is SQIVND (reference sequence). The CDR3 covers 13 residues. CDR3 nucleotide sequence: TGTGCCAGTAGTATGGGCAGGCCTCCACTGCTCCGCTTT. Amino acids: CASSMGRPPLLRF.

The count of this clone is one. For the CDR3, the DNA is TGCAGTGCTAGTATCGGGACAGGGTTCGTCAGGGAGACCCAGTACTTC. Its protein product is CSASIGTGFVRETQYF. The gene calls are TRBV20-1 and TRBJ2-5; 9 bases align to TRBD1. Germline CDR1 and CDR2: DFQATT and SNEGSKA (reference sequence). Trimming at V came to 3 bases and at J to 5 bases, leaving 13 bases not matched to a gene. This CDR3 comprises 16 residues.

The chain combines TRBV5-1 with TRBJ1-2, with 7 bases matching TRBD1. Germline CDR1 reads SGHRS; CDR2 reads YFSETQ. V lost 4 bases and J lost 6; bases outside the gene matches: 15. The CDR3 extends over 16 amino acids. The DNA for the CDR3 is TGCGCCAGCAGCCGAGAGACAGGGCAAAAGAGGGATGGCTACACCTTC. It is translated as CASSRETGQKRDGYTF.

This chain links TRBV4-2 with TRBJ1-1; TRBD1 is a possible D gene (5 bases). CDR3 size: 15 residues. The V end lost 1 base, the J end lost 1 base, and 10 bases lay between the germline ends. Germline V gene lookup returns CDR1 LGHNA and CDR2 YNFKEQ. The CDR3 reads CASSQGEGSNTEAFF. The CDR3 region has the DNA TGTGCCAGCAGCCAAGGAGAGGGGTCGAACACTGAAGCTTTCTTT.

This clone occurred once. In DNA form, the CDR3 reads TGTGCCAGCAGCCCACGGGGGGGAAGCTCTGGAAACACCATATATTTT. Translated, it gives CASSPRGGSSGNTIYF. V is TRBV7-9 and J is TRBJ1-3, with D possibly being TRBD1 (5 bases). This CDR3 is 16 amino acids long. Deletions cut 5 bases from V and 0 bases from J, with 14 bases between. CDR1 is SEHNR, CDR2 FQNEAQ, per germline (reference sequence).